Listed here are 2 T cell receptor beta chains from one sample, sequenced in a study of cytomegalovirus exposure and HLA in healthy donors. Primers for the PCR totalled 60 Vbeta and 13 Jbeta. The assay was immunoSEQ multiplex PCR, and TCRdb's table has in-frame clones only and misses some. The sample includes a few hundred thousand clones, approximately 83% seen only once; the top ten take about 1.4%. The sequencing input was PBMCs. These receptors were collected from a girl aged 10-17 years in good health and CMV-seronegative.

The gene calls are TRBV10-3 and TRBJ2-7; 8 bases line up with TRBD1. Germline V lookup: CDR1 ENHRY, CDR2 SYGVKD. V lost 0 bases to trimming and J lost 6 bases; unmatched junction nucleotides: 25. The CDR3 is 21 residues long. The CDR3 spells CAISESLILHGQGKGPREQYF. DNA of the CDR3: TGTGCCATCAGTGAGTCGCTTATACTCCATGGACAGGGTAAGGGCCCCCGCGAGCAGTACTTC.

The CDR3 sequence: CASSRDRGNSPLHF. The CDR3 DNA follows: TGTGCCAGCAGTCGGGACAGGGGAAATTCACCCCTCCACTTT. The genes are TRBV28 and TRBJ1-6; TRBD1 aligns across 10 bases. The germline V gene has CDR1 MDHEN and CDR2 SYDVKM. V trimming: 5 bases; J trimming: 7 bases; junction bases outside the gene matches: 2. The CDR3 sequence is 14 residues long.